This T cell receptor (beta chain) was recorded in a study of tumor and adjacent non-tumor tissue in lung cancer. Study background: Patients were aged roughly 30 to 76, roughly nine men and roughly five women, stage I to III. Some 3.9 million productive TCRbeta reads were obtained per sample on average.

RNA was extracted from bulk tissue without any cell sorting. More than 3 cm separated this lung sample from the edge of the tumor. The germline CDR1 and CDR2 sequences are MGHRA and YSYEKL. CDR3 length: 14 residues. A modified ARM-PCR protocol with three rounds of nested PCR amplified TCRbeta. TCRdb re-derived calls from the multiplex PCR reads in MiXCR, one entry per CDR3 protein. The sample lists about 43,000 distinct CDR3 sequences, approximately 61% seen once, with around 45% in the top ten. Remarks on this clonotype: Sequence at one end of the junction differs from germline and may be a read error.

This sequence was found in a man aged 50-60 years with non-small cell lung cancer. Sequenced material: distant non-tumor lung tissue. This chain uses TRBV4-1 with TRBJ2-5; perhaps TRBD2 as D (6 bases). The CDR3 DNA reads as TGCGTCAGCAGCGCCCGGGGGATTACAGAGACCCAGTACTTC. This sequence encodes CVSSARGITETQYF.